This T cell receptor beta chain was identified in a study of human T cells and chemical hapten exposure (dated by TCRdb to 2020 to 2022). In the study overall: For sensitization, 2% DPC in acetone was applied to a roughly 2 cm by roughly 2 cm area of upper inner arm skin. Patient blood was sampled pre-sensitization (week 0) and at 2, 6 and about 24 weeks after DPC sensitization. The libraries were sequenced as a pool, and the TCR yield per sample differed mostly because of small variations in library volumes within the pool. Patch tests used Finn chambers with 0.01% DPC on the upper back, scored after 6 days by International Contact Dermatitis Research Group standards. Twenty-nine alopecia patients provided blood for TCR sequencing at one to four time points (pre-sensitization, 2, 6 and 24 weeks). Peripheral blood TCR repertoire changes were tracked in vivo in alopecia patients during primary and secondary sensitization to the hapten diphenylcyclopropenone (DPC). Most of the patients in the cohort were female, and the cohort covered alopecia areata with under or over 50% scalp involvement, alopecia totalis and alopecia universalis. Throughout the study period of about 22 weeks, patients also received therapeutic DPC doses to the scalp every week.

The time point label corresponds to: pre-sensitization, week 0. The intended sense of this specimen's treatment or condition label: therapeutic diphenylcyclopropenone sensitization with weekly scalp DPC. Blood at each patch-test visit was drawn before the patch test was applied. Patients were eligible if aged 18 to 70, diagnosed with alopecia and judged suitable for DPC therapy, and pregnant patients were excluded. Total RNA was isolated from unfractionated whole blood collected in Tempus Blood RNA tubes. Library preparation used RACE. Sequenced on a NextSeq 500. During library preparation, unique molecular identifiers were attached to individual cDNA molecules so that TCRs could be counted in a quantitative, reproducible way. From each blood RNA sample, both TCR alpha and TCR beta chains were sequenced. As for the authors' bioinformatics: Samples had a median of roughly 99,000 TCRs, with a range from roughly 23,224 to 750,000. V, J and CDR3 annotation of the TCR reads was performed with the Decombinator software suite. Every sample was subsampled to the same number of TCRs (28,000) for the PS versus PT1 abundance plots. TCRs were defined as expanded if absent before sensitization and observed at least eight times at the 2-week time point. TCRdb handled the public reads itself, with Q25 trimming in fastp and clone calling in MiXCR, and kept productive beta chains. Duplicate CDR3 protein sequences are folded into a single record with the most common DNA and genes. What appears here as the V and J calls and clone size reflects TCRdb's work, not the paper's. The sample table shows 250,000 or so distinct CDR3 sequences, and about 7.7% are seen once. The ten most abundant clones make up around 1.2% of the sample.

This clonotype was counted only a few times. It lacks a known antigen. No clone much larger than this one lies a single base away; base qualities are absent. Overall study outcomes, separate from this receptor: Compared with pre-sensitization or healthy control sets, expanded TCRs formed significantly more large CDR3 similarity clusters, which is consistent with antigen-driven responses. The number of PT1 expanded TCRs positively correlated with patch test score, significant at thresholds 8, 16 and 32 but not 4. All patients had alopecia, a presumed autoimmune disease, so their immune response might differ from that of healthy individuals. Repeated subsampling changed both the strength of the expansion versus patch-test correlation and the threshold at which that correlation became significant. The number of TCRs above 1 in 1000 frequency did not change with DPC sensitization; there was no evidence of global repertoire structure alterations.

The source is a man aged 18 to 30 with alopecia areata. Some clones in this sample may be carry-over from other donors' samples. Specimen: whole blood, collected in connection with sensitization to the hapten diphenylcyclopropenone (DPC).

The CDR3 corresponds to CASSLDPGSDTQYF. In nucleotides, the sequence is TGTGCCAGCAGTTTAGATCCCGGGTCAGATACGCAGTATTTT. This sequence uses TRBV28 and TRBJ2-3; confidence is insufficient to name the D gene. From the cysteine through the phenylalanine, the CDR3 covers 14 amino acids. CDR3 DNA is the only sequence kept; it has 42 bases, read in frame from the first base. V loses 2 bases, J loses 4 bases, and the germline ends lie 10 bases apart. According to the germline V gene, CDR1 reads MDHEN and CDR2 reads SYDVKM.